The next 16 T cell receptor beta chains were all read from a single sample in a study of T cell responses to AZD1222 COVID-19 vaccine. Sequencing used immunoSEQ multiplex PCR; TCRdb keeps in-frame clones, though not all of them. In the table there are 150,000 to 190,000 clones, 90% of which are singletons. Specimen: peripheral blood, collected on day 0 of AZD1222 vaccination. These receptor sequences come from an adult in good health.

The chain combines TRBV18 with TRBJ2-7; 7 positions match TRBD1. The V and J ends lost 0 bases and 1 base, in that order; junction bases with no gene match: 9. CDR3 length: 17 amino acids. CDR1 KGHSH and CDR2 LQKENI come from the germline V gene. The chain's CDR3 is CASSPPSLRGFSYEQYF. The CDR3 region has the DNA TGTGCCAGCTCACCACCGTCTCTCAGGGGGTTTTCCTACGAGCAGTACTTC.

The chain uses TRBV10-3 and TRBJ1-2; D unresolved. Germline V gene data show CDR1 as ENHRY and CDR2 as SYGVKD. Trimming removed 4 bases from V and 2 bases from J, with 8 bases in between. The CDR3 covers 13 residues. The DNA for the CDR3 is TGTGCCATCAGTGTGGAGGGAAACTATGGCTACACCTTC. Protein: CAISVEGNYGYTF.

The J gene is TRBJ2-5, the V gene TRBV28, with a weak D call TRBD2 (6 bases). V lost 2 bases to trimming and J lost 1 base, with 8 bases between them. Germline V CDR1 and CDR2: MDHEN, SYDVKM. This CDR3 comprises 14 residues. In nucleotides, the CDR3 is TGTGCCAGCAGTTTAGGCGGGGTCCAAGAGACCCAGTACTTC. It yields the protein CASSLGGVQETQYF.

This clone has only a few counts. J is TRBJ1-5 and V is TRBV7-2; D is unclear. V dropped 1 base and J dropped 6 bases, with 16 bases sitting between them. The CDR3 extends over 16 amino acids. Per germline, CDR1 SGHTA and CDR2 FQGNSA. For the CDR3, the DNA is TGTGCCAGCAGCTTAGTTCGATCGGGGTTGGTTCAGCCCCAGCATTTT. The encoded protein is CASSLVRSGLVQPQHF.

This clone appeared once. The genes are TRBV7-2 and TRBJ2-6; D is uncertain. The V gene's germline CDR1 is SGHTA and CDR2 FQGNSA. V gave up 8 bases and J gave up 3 bases, with 17 bases separating them. The CDR3 extends over 16 amino acids. CDR3 amino acids: CASSRTVYFGANVLTF. The CDR3 coding sequence is TGTGCCAGCTCTCGGACCGTCTACTTTGGGGCCAACGTCCTGACTTTC.

This sequence joins TRBV6-1 and TRBJ1-5; no clear D gene. V lost 1 base and J lost 0, with 7 bases in between. The V gene's germline CDR1 is MNHNS and CDR2 SASEGT. The CDR3 totals 15 residues. The CDR3 loop reads CASSEGVNSNQPQHF. In DNA form, the CDR3 reads TGTGCCAGCAGTGAAGGGGTGAATAGCAATCAGCCCCAGCATTTT.

This chain joins TRBV5-4 and TRBJ2-1; 7 nucleotides align to TRBD2. Germline CDR1 and CDR2: SGHNT and YYREEE (reference sequence). The CDR3 extends over 15 amino acids. V dropped 4 bases and J dropped 4; count of bases not matched to a gene: 8. In nucleotides, the CDR3 is TGTGCCAGCAGCGTGACGAGCGGGGCTTACAATGAGCAGTTCTTC. This gives the protein CASSVTSGAYNEQFF.

On this clone itself: Other DNA variants within this sample encode the same CDR3. The gene calls are TRBV4-2 and TRBJ2-7, with 9 nucleotides matching TRBD1. CDR3 length: 15 amino acids. CDR1 and CDR2 (germline): LGHNA, YNFKEQ. V gave up 2 bases and J gave up 3 bases; unmatched junction bases: 5. The CDR3: CASSQPGQGNYEQYF. CDR3 in DNA: TGTGCCAGCAGCCAACCGGGACAGGGCAACTACGAGCAGTACTTC.

The V and J genes are TRBV29-1 and TRBJ1-2; 7 positions match TRBD1. Per germline, CDR1 SQVTM and CDR2 ANQGSEA. V trimming: 0 bases; J trimming: 4 bases; junction bases outside the gene matches: 8. The CDR3 sequence is 15 residues long. CDR3 sequence: CSVEDLTGSTYGYTF. Written as DNA, the CDR3 is TGCAGCGTTGAAGACCTGACAGGGAGCACCTATGGCTACACCTTC.

The chain employs TRBV19 and TRBJ2-3; weak D call: TRBD2 (6 bases). The V end was cut by 3 bases, the J end by 4 bases, with 11 bases between. This CDR3 has 14 amino acids. Germline-derived CDR1 and CDR2 are LNHDA and SQIVND (reference sequence). CDR3 nucleotide sequence: TGTGCCAGTAGTATTGGGGGAGGCCCAGATACGCAGTATTTT. Amino acid sequence: CASSIGGGPDTQYF. Complete variable domain (other parts from reference TRBV19 and TRBJ2-3): DGGITQSPKYLFRKEGQNVTLSCEQNLNHDAMYWYRQDPGQGLRLIYYSQIVNDFQKGDIAEGYSVSREKKESFPLTVTSAQKNPTAFYLCASSIGGGPDTQYFGPGTRLTVL.

The gene calls are TRBV6-1 and TRBJ2-6; 12 nucleotides match TRBD1. Germline-derived CDR1 and CDR2 are MNHNS and SASEGT. CDR3 length equals 21 residues. J was trimmed by 15 bases and V by 1 base; bases with no gene match: 25. The CDR3 spells CASSEVGTGGMGKSPKTDLTF. As DNA, the CDR3 is TGTGCCAGCAGTGAAGTTGGGACAGGGGGCATGGGAAAGTCCCCTAAAACGGACCTGACTTTC.

The chain is built from TRBV20-1 and TRBJ1-1, with a possible D match to TRBD1 (6 bases). The CDR3 consists of 11 residues. CDR1 and CDR2 from the germline V gene are DFQATT and SNEGSKA (reference sequence). V lost 3 bases, J lost 9 bases, and 11 bases lay in between. CDR3 loop: CSASRDIKAFF. Written as DNA, the CDR3 is TGCAGTGCTAGTCGGGACATCAAAGCTTTCTTT.

The rearrangement uses TRBV24-1 and TRBJ2-5; D might be TRBD1 (6 bases). V was trimmed by 6 bases and J by 2 bases, leaving 15 bases between them. The CDR3 is made up of 15 amino acids. The germline V gene has CDR1 KGHDR and CDR2 SFDVKD. The CDR3 DNA is TGTGCCACCAGTCCCAGGGGCAGTACTCAAGAGACCCAGTACTTC. Protein product: CATSPRGSTQETQYF.

The chain links TRBV6-5 to TRBJ2-5; the match to TRBD1 covers 8 bases. Germline loops: CDR1 MNHEY, CDR2 SVGAGI. This CDR3 comprises 15 residues. Germline trimming cut 0 bases from V and 7 bases from J; bases unmatched to any gene: 7. CDR3 sequence (DNA): TGTGCCAGCAGTTACTCGCGGGACAGGAGGAGGACCCAGTACTTC. This codes for CASSYSRDRRRTQYF.

The chain couples TRBV5-1 to TRBJ2-2; a weak D match, TRBD2 (5 bases). The germline V gene encodes CDR1 SGHRS and CDR2 YFSETQ. This CDR3 comprises 14 residues. Trimming removed 2 bases from V and 5 bases from J, with 10 bases in between. The CDR3 is CASSFGDNTGELFF. Written as DNA, the CDR3 is TGCGCCAGCAGCTTCGGGGATAATACCGGGGAGCTGTTTTTT. The complete variable domain, with remaining parts taken from reference TRBV5-1 and TRBJ2-2, reads KAGVTQTPRYLIKTRGQQVTLSCSPISGHRSVSWYQQTPGQGLQFLFEYFSETQRNKGNFPGRFSGRQFSNSRSEMNVSTLELGDSALYLCASSFGDNTGELFFGEGSRLTVL.

The rearrangement links TRBV4-1 to TRBJ2-5; TRBD2 aligns across 11 bases. The CDR3 has 16 amino acids. After removal of 3 bases from V and 1 base from J, the junction contained 4 bases not matched to a gene. Germline V CDR1 and CDR2: MGHRA, YSYEKL. The CDR3 sequence is CASSHIAGGPQETQYF. The CDR3 DNA reads TGCGCCAGCAGCCATATAGCGGGAGGGCCCCAAGAGACCCAGTACTTC.